This T cell receptor (beta chain) was sequenced in a study of blood T cell repertoires in COVID-19. About the study: Sample material is recorded as cDNA or gDNA derived from T cells, B-cell-depleted T cells, or PBMCs.

Original handling: Cell counts per sample came from amplifying reference gene primers. Libraries were prepared by immunoSEQ multiplex PCR; TCRdb keeps only in-frame clonotypes and omits some of them. V and J calls and clone size come straight from that table; D and trimming were deduced from the DNA. The repertoire consists of fewer than 250,000 clones, with 70% to 85% occurring once and the leading ten covering 1.5% to 2%. V lost 0 bases, J lost 5 bases, and 8 bases lay in between. The germline V gene has CDR1 SGHRS and CDR2 YFSETQ. The CDR3 has 13 residues. The sample consisted of peripheral blood. The sequence was collected from a woman of 80 years or more with acute or convalescent COVID-19. The gene calls are TRBV5-1 and TRBJ2-5, with D tentatively TRBD2 (5 bases). CDR3 residues: CASSLGASETQYF. The CDR3 DNA is TGCGCCAGCAGCTTGGGGGCTAGCGAGACCCAGTACTTC. Full variable domain (outside the CDR3, taken from reference TRBV5-1 and TRBJ2-5): KAGVTQTPRYLIKTRGQQVTLSCSPISGHRSVSWYQQTPGQGLQFLFEYFSETQRNKGNFPGRFSGRQFSNSRSEMNVSTLELGDSALYLCASSLGASETQYFGPGTRLLVL.